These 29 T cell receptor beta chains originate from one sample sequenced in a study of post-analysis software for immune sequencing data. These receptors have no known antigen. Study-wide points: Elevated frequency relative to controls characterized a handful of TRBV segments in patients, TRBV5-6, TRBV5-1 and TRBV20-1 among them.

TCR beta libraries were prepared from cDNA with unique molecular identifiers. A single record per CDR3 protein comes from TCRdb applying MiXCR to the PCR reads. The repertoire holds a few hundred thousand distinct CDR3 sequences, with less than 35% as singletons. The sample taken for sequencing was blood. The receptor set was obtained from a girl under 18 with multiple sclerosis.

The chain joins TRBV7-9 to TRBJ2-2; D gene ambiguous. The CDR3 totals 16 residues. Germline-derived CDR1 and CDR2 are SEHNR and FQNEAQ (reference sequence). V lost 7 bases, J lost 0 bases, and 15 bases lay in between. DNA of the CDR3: TGTGCCAGCAATCCCCCCCGCGGAACGAACACCGGGGAGCTGTTTTTT. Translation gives CASNPPRGTNTGELFF.

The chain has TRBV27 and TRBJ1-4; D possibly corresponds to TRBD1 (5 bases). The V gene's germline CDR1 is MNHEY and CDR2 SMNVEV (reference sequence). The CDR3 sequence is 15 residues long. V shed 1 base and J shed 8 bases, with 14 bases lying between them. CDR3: CASSLYRQGYEKLFF. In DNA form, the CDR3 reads TGTGCCAGCAGTTTATATCGGCAGGGCTACGAAAAACTGTTTTTT.

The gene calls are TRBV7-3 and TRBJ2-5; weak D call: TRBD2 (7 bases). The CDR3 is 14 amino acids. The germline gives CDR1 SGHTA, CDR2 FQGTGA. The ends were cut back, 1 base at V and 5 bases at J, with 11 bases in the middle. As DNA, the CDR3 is TGTGCCAGCAGCTTAATCGGGGGGCCGGAGACCCAGTACTTC. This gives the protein CASSLIGGPETQYF. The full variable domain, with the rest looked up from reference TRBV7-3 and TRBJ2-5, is GAGVSQTPSNKVTEKGKYVELRCDPISGHTALYWYRQSLGQGPEFLIYFQGTGAADDSGLPNDRFFAVRPEGSVSTLKIQRTERGDSAVYLCASSLIGGPETQYFGPGTRLLVL.

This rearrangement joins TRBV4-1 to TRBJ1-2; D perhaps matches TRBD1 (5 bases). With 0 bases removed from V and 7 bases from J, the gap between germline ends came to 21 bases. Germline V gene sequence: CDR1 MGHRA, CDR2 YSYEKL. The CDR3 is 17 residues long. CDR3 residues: CASSQDFTGGRVSGYTF. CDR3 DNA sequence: TGCGCCAGCAGCCAAGATTTCACAGGAGGGAGAGTAAGTGGCTACACCTTC.

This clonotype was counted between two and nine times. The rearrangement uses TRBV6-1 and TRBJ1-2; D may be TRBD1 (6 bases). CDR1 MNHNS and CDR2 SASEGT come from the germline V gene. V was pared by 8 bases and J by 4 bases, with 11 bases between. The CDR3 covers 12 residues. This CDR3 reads CASQGLGYGYTF. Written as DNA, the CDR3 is TGTGCCAGCCAGGGGTTAGGCTATGGCTACACCTTC.

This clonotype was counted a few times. In nucleotides, the CDR3 is TGTGCCAGCAGCTTTCGTAGGGGAAGGGCCGAAGCTTTCTTT. Protein sequence: CASSFRRGRAEAFF. The rearrangement joins TRBV7-2 to TRBJ1-1, with D perhaps matching TRBD1 (5 bases). This CDR3 is built from 14 residues. The V gene's germline CDR1 is SGHTA and CDR2 FQGNSA. V lost 3 bases and J lost 8, with 16 bases in between.

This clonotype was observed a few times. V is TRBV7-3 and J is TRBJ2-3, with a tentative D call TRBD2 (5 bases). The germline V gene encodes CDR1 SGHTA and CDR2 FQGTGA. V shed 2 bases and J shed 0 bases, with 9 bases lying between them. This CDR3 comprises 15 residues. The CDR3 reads CASSLYTGSTDTQYF. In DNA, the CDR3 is TGTGCCAGCAGCTTATATACGGGAAGCACAGATACGCAGTATTTT.

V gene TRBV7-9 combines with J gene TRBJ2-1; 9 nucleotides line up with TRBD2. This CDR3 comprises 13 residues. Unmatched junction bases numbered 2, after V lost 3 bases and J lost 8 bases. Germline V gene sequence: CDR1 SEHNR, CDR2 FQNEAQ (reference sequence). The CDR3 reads CASSLTSGDEQFF. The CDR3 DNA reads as TGTGCCAGCAGCTTGACTAGCGGCGATGAGCAGTTCTTC.

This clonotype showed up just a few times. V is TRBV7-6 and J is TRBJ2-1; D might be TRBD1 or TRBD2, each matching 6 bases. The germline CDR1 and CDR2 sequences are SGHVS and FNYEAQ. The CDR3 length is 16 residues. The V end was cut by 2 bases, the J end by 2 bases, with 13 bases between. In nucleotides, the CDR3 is TGTGCCAGCAGCTTACTTCCGGGGGCCGCCTACAATGAGCAGTTCTTC. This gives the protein CASSLLPGAAYNEQFF.

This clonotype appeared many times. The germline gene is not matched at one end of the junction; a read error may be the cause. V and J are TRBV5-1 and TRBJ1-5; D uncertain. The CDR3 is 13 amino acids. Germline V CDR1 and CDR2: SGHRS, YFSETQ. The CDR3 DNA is TGTGCCAGCAGCTTAGTAGGAAATCAGCCCCAGCATTTT. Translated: CASSLVGNQPQHF.

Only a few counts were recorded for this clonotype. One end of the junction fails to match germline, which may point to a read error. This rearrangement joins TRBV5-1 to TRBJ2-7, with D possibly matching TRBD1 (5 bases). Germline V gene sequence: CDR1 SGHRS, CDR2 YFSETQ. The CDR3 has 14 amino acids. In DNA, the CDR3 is TGCGCCAGCAGCTTGGGGGGCACCTCCAACGAGCAGTACTTC. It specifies CASSLGGTSNEQYF.

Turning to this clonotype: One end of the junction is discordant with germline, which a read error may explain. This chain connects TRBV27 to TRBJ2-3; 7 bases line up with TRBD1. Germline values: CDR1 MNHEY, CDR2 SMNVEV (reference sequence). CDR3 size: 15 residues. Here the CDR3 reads CANSNRDSSTDTQYF. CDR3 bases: TGTGCCAACAGTAACCGGGACAGTAGCACAGATACGCAGTATTTT.

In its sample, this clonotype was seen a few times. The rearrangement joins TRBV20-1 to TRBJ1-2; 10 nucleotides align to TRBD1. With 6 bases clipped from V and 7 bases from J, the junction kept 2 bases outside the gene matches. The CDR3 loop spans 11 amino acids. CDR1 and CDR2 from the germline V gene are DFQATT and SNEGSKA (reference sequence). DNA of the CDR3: TGCAGTGCCGACAGGGGGCTTGGCTACACCTTC. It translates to CSADRGLGYTF.

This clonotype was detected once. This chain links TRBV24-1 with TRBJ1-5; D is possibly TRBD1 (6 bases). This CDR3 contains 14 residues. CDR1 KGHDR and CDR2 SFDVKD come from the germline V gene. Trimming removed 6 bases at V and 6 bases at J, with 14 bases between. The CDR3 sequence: CATSQGTRGQPQHF. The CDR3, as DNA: TGTGCCACCAGTCAAGGTACCAGGGGTCAGCCCCAGCATTTT.

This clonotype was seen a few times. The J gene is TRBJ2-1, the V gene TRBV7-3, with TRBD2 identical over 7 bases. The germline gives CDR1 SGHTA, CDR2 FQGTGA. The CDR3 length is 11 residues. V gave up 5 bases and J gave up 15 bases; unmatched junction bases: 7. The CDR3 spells CASSPSAGPFF. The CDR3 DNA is TGTGCCAGCAGCCCGTCAGCGGGGCCGTTCTTC.

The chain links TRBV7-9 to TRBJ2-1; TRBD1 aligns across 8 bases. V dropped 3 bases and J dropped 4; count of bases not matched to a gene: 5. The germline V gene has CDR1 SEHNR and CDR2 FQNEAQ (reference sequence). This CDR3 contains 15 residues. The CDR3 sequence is CASSFDRGSYNEQFF. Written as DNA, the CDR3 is TGTGCCAGCAGCTTTGACAGGGGAAGTTACAATGAGCAGTTCTTC. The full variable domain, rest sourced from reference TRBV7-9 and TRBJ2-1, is DTGVSQNPRHKITKRGQNVTFRCDPISEHNRLYWYRQTLGQGPEFLTYFQNEAQLEKSRLLSDRFSAERPKGSFSTLEIQRTEQGDSAMYLCASSFDRGSYNEQFFGPGTRLTVL.

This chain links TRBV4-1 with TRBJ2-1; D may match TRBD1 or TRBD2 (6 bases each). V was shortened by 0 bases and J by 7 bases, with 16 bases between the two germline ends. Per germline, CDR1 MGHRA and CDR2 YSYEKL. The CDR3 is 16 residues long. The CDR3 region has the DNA TGCGCCAGCAGCCAAGATAGGGGGGCCCTTCGGAATGAGCAGTTCTTC. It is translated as CASSQDRGALRNEQFF.

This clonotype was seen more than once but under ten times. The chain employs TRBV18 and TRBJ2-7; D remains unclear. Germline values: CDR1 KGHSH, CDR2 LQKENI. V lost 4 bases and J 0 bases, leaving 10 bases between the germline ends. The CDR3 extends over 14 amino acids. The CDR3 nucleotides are TGTGCCAGCTCACAGGCTCTCGGCTCCTACGAGCAGTACTTC. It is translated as CASSQALGSYEQYF.

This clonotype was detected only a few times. The CDR3 region has the DNA TGTGCCAGCAAGATGGGGGGGCATGAGCAGTTCTTC. Protein product: CASKMGGHEQFF. The chain combines TRBV27 with TRBJ2-1, with D maybe TRBD2 (7 bases). With 7 bases removed from V and 8 bases from J, the gap between germline ends came to 12 bases. Germline CDR1 is MNHEY and CDR2 is SMNVEV (reference sequence). The CDR3 is 12 amino acids.

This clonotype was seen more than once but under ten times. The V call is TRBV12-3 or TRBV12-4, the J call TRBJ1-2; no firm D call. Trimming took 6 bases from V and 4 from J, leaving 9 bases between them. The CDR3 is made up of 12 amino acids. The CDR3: CASRVLGYGYTF. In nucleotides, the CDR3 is TGTGCCAGCAGAGTCCTCGGCTATGGCTACACCTTC.

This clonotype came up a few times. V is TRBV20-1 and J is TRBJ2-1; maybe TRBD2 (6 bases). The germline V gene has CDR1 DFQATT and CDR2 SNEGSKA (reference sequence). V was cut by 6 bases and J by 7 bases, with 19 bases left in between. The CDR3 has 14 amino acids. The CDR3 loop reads CSAPTGVRENEQFF. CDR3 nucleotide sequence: TGCAGTGCACCGACGGGGGTTCGGGAGAATGAGCAGTTCTTC.

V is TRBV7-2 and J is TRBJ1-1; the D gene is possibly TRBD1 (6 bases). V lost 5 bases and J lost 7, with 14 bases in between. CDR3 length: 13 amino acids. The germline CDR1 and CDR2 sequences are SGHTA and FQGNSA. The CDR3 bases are TGTGCCAGCAGCCCACAGGGTTCCGATGAAGCTTTCTTT. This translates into CASSPQGSDEAFF.

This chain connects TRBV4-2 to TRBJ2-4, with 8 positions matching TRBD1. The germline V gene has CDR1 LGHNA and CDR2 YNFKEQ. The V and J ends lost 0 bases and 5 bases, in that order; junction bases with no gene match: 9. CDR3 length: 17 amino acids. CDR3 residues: CASSQDKGQAFQNIQYF. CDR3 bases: TGTGCCAGCAGCCAAGATAAGGGACAGGCCTTTCAAAACATTCAGTACTTC.

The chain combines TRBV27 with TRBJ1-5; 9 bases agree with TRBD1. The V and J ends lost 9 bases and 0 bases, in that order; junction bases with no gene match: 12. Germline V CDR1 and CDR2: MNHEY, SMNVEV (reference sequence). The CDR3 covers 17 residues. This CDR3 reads CARMEQGARYSNQPQHF. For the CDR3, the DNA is TGTGCCAGAATGGAACAGGGGGCGAGATATAGCAATCAGCCCCAGCATTTT.

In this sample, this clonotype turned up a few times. CDR3 bases: TGCAGTGCAACAAACACAGGAGTCTATGGCTACACCTTC. This translates into CSATNTGVYGYTF. The chain employs TRBV20-1 and TRBJ1-2; a possible D gene is TRBD1 (5 bases). CDR1 and CDR2 from the germline V gene are DFQATT and SNEGSKA (reference sequence). The CDR3 totals 13 residues. Trimming removed 6 bases from V and 4 bases from J, with 15 bases in between.

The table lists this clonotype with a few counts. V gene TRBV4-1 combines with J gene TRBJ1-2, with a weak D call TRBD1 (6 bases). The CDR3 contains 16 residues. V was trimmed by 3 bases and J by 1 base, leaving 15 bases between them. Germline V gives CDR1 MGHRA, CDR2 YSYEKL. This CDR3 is CASSQALDSLNYGYTF. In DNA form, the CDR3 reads TGCGCCAGCAGCCAGGCGCTGGACAGCCTTAACTATGGCTACACCTTC.

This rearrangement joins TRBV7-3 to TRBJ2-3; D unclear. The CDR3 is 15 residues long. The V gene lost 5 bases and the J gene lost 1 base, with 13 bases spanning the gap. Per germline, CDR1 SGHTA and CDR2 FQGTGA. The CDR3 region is CASSPAVIGTDTQYF. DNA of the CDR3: TGTGCCAGCAGCCCGGCGGTTATTGGCACAGATACGCAGTATTTT.

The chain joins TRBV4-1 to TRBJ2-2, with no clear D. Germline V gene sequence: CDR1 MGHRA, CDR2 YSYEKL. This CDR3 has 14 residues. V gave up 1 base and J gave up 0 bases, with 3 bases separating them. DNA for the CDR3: TGCGCCAGCAGCCAAGCTTCGAACACCGGGGAGCTGTTTTTT. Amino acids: CASSQASNTGELFF.

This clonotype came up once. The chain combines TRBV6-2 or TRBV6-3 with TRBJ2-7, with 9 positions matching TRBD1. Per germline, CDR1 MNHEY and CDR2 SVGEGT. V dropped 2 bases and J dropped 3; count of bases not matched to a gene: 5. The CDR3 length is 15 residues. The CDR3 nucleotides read TGTGCCAGCAGTTACGATGACAGGGGGGGCTACGAGCAGTACTTC. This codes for CASSYDDRGGYEQYF.